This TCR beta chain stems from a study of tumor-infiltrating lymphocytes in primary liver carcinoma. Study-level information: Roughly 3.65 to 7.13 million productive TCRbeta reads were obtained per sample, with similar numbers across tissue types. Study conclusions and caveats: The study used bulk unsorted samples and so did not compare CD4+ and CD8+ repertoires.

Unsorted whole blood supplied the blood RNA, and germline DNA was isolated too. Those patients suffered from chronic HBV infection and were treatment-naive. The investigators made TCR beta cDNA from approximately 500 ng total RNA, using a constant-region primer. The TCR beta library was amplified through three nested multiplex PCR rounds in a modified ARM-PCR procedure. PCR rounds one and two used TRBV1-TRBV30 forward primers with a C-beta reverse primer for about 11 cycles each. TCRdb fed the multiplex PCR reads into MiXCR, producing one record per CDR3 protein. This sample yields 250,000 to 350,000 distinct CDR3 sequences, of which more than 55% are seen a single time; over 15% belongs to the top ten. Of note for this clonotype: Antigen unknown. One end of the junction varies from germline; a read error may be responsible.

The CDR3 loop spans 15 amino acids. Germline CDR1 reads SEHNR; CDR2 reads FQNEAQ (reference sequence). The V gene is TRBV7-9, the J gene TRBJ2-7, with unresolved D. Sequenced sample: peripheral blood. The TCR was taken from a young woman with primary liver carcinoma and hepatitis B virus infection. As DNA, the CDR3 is TGTGCCAGCAGTTTAGCCCCGACATACACCTACGAGCAGTACTTC. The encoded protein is CASSLAPTYTYEQYF.